This TCR beta chain was observed in a study of T cells in Graves' hyperthyroidism and ophthalmopathy (dated by TCRdb to 2018 to 2020). Background for the entire study: A discovery cohort of roughly 100 patients, 43 with Graves' ophthalmopathy and approximately 55 with stable Graves' hyperthyroidism, was used to find distinguishing TCR V-J signatures. Prospective prediction of ophthalmopathy was tested in an independent validation cohort consisting of some 19 hyperthyroidism patients and about 17 patients who later progressed to ophthalmopathy. The approximately 98 discovery patients were randomly divided into training and test sets at a 7:3 ratio. Thyroid tissue and blood T-cell repertoires from several Graves' hyperthyroidism patients were also compared in the study. Following sampling, methimazole starting at 30 mg daily was given to hyperthyroidism patients, and high-dose intravenous methylprednisolone was given to ophthalmopathy patients. The paper describes TCR Vbeta CDR3 sequencing of 135 peripheral blood samples, made up of some 42 ophthalmopathy patients, some 80 hyperthyroidism patients and 17 progressor patients. Points the paper makes about the study in general: Most expanded thyroid clonotypes (frequency above 0.001) were also found in blood, which suggests that blood repertoires may mirror thyroid immune responses. Ophthalmopathy was separated from stable hyperthyroidism by a 13 V-J signature model, with approximately 85% sensitivity and roughly 84% specificity obtained in cross-validation and 80%/75% obtained in testing. In validation, the model predicted progression to ophthalmopathy a median of around 6.5 months before onset, with about 70% sensitivity and roughly 72% specificity. Sample size was not statistically predetermined, and blinding of investigators to group allocation was not performed.

Many counts were recorded for this clonotype. No antigen is known for it. No much larger clone exists at a distance of one base, and base qualities are not known. V is clipped by 3 bases and J by 7 bases, and the sequence between their germline boundaries is 13 bases long. Reading from cysteine to phenylalanine, the CDR3 counts 13 amino acids. Of the read, only the CDR3 DNA is kept; its 39 bases are in frame from base 1. CDR1 and CDR2 are drawn from the germline V gene: SGHRS, YFSETQ. The TCR beta CDR3 regions were amplified from RNA transcripts. For the first round of RT-PCR on the TCR CDR3, the HTBI primer set was used together with the Qiagen OneStep RT-PCR kit. A second multiplex PCR round built the libraries, followed by size selection and purification. The libraries were sequenced on an Illumina HiSeq2000 using paired-end 100 bp reads. The published analysis was carried out like this. Raw data were processed with SOAPnuke, discarding reads with adapters, uncalled bases, mean Phred below 15, or no exact constant-primer or identifier match. High-quality paired reads were merged using COPE v1.2.5, and each unique nucleotide sequence was defined as a clonotype. MiTCR v1.1 was used to align clonotypes to the IMGT TRBV, TRBD and TRBJ reference segments. Analysis was restricted to V-J combinations with a frequency above 0.0001, which covered roughly 99% of repertoires. A TCS score was defined as the ratio between F50 (clonal expansion) and ExV (chaos), using BLOSUM62-based TCRdist between CDR3 peptides within each V-J. Welch's t-statistics and random forest reduced several hundred V-J features to 13, which were used in a naive Bayes classifier (R e1071). Thyroid-blood repertoire similarity was quantified with the Morisita-Horn index. The public reads were reprocessed in TCRdb via fastp at Q25 and MiXCR, keeping in-frame beta chains. Every CDR3 protein is listed once, alongside the most common genes and DNA of its rows. The V and J calls, along with clone size, are taken from TCRdb and not from the paper's own processing. Here the sample has hundreds of thousands of distinct CDR3 sequences; 45% occur a single time. About 7.7% of the sample is in the top ten clones.

Any patient with an uncontrolled infection, another autoimmune disease, pregnancy or lactation was excluded. Diagnoses relied on clinical symptoms, serum thyroxine and TRAb, thyroid ultrasound and orbital computed tomography. Total RNA was extracted using Trizol reagent, and RNA quality was assessed on an Agilent 2100 Bioanalyzer. The chain is assembled from TRBV5-1 and TRBJ1-2; there is no confident call for the D gene. The sample comprised peripheral blood or thyroid tissue (not recorded which). This receptor was taken from an adult man with Graves' disease, either hyperthyroidism or ophthalmopathy (not recorded which). The encoded CDR3 is CASSSDGQLGYTF. In nucleotide form, the sequence is TGCGCCAGCAGCTCTGACGGGCAGCTTGGCTACACCTTC. With all but the CDR3 taken from the reference TRBV5-1 and TRBJ1-2 genes, the full variable domain is: KAGVTQTPRYLIKTRGQQVTLSCSPISGHRSVSWYQQTPGQGLQFLFEYFSETQRNKGNFPGRFSGRQFSNSRSEMNVSTLELGDSALYLCASSSDGQLGYTFGSGTRLTVV.